This T cell receptor (beta chain) came from a study of early stage breast cancer tumors. Clones were read by immunoSEQ multiplex PCR, and TCRdb kept only the in-frame ones, dropping some. The profile shows tens of thousands of clones, roughly 80% of them singletons. Germline CDR1 reads MGHRA; CDR2 reads YSYEKL. The CDR3 is 12 amino acids. Trimming took 1 base from V and 6 from J, leaving 4 bases between them. This receptor was obtained from a person in their thirties with breast cancer. J is TRBJ2-1 and V is TRBV4-1; D gene uncertain. Sequencing input: blood. CDR3 region: CASSQAPNEQFF. CDR3 nucleotides: TGCGCCAGCAGCCAAGCCCCCAATGAGCAGTTCTTC.